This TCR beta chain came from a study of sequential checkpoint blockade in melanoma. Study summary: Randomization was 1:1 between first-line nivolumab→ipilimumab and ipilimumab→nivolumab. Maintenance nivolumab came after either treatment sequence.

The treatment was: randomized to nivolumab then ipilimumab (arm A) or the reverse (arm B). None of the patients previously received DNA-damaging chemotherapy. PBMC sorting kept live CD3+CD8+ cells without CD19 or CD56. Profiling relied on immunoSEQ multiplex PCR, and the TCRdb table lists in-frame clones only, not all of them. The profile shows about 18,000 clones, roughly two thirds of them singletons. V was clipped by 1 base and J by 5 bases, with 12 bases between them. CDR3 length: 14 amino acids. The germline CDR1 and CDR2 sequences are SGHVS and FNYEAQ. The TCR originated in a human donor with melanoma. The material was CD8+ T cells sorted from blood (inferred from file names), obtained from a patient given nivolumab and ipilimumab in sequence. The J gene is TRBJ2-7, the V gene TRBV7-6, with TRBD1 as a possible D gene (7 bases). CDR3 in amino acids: CASSLGQGGDEQYF. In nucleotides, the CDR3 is TGTGCCAGCAGCTTAGGCCAGGGGGGCGACGAGCAGTACTTC. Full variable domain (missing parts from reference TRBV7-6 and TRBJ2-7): GAGVSQSPRYKVTKRGQDVALRCDPISGHVSLYWYRQALGQGPEFLTYFNYEAQQDKSGLPNDRFSAERPEGSISTLTIQRTEQRDSAMYRCASSLGQGGDEQYFGPGTRLTVT.